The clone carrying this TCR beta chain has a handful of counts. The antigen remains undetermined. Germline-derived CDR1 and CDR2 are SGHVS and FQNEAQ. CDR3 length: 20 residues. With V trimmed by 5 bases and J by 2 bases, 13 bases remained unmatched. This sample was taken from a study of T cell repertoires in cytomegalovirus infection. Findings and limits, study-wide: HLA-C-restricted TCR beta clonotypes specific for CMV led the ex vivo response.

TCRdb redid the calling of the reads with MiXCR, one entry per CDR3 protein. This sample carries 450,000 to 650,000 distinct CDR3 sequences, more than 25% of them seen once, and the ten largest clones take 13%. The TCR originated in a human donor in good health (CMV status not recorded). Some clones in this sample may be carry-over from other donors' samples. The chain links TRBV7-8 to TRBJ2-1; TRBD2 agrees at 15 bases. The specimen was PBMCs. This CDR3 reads CASSARGGGLAGGPYNEQFF. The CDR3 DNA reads TGTGCCAGCAGCGCCCGGGGAGGGGGACTAGCGGGAGGACCCTACAATGAGCAGTTCTTC.